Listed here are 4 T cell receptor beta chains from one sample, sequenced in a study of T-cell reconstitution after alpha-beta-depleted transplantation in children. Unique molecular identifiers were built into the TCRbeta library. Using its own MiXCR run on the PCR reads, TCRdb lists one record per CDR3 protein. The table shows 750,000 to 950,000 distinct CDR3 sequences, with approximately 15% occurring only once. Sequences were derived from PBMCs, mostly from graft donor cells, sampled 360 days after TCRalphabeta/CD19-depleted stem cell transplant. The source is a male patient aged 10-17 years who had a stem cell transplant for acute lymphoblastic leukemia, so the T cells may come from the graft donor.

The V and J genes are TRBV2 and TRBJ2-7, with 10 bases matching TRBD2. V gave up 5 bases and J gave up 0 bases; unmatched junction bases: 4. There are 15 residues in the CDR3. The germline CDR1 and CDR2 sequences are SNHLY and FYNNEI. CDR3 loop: CASSKVAGGSYEQYF. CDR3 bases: TGTGCCAGCAGTAAAGTAGCGGGGGGCTCCTACGAGCAGTACTTC. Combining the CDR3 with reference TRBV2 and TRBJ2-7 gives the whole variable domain EPEVTQTPSHQVTQMGQEVILRCVPISNHLYFYWYRQILGQKVEFLVSFYNNEISEKSEIFDDQFSVERPDGSNFTLKIRSTKLEDSAMYFCASSKVAGGSYEQYFGPGTRLTVT.

CDR3 coding DNA: TGTGCCAGCTCACCACCGAGGAGCGGGGCTTCCTACGAGCAGTACTTC. Its translation: CASSPPRSGASYEQYF. The genes are TRBV18 and TRBJ2-7; 7 bases align to TRBD2. The CDR3 has 16 residues. The V gene's germline CDR1 is KGHSH and CDR2 LQKENI. Losses at the gene ends were 0 bases for V and 1 base for J; bases not matched to a gene: 6.

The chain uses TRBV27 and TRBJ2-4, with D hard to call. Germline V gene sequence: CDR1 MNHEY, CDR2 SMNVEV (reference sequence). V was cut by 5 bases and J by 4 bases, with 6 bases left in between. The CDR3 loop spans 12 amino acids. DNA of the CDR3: TGTGCCAGCAGTCCTCAGAAAAACATTCAGTACTTC. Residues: CASSPQKNIQYF.

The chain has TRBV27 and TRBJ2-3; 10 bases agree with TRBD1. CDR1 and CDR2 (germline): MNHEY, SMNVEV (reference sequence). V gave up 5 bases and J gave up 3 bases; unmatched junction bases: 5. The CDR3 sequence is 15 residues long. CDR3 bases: TGTGCCAGCAGTCTCCGGGACAGGGGAACAGATACGCAGTATTTT. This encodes CASSLRDRGTDTQYF.